The 20 T cell receptor beta chains in this list originate from one sample, sequenced in a study of blood T cell repertoires in COVID-19 (dated by TCRdb to the early 2020s). The library was made by the immunoSEQ multiplex PCR assay. In its TCRdb copy, this immuneACCESS table keeps in-frame sequences only and misses some clones. Where compared with another copy, unresolved V genes explain less than half of these, and the others have no known cause. The sample records 200,000 to 300,000 clones, approximately 86% of which are singletons. In total, the top ten clones hold roughly 5.5% of the sample. What was sequenced was peripheral blood. The receptor set was obtained from a human donor in a cohort sampled during active COVID-19.

V and J are TRBV7-9 and TRBJ1-1, with 7 bases matching TRBD1. The length of the CDR3 is 14 residues. Trimming took 6 bases from V and 1 from J; bases not matched to a gene: 5. Germline CDR1 SEHNR, CDR2 FQNEAQ (reference sequence). CDR3 in DNA: TGTGCCAGCAGTCTAAGACAGGGGAACACTGAAGCTTTCTTT. Residues: CASSLRQGNTEAFF. The full variable domain, completed using reference TRBV7-9 and TRBJ1-1, is DTGVSQNPRHKITKRGQNVTFRCDPISEHNRLYWYRQTLGQGPEFLTYFQNEAQLEKSRLLSDRFSAERPKGSFSTLEIQRTEQGDSAMYLCASSLRQGNTEAFFGQGTRLTVV.

The chain is built from TRBV12-3 or TRBV12-4 and TRBJ1-1; TRBD1 is a possible D gene (6 bases). The V end was cut by 6 bases, the J end by 0 bases, with 8 bases between. This CDR3 is built from 13 residues. The CDR3: CASSRQVNTEAFF. In DNA form, the CDR3 reads TGTGCCAGCAGCCGACAGGTGAACACTGAAGCTTTCTTT.

In its sample, this clone was seen a few times. The genes are TRBV27 and TRBJ2-5, with 7 bases matching TRBD1. The CDR3 loop spans 14 amino acids. J was trimmed by 5 bases and V by 6 bases; bases with no gene match: 9. Germline CDR1 is MNHEY and CDR2 is SMNVEV (reference sequence). The CDR3 DNA follows: TGTGCCAGCAGCCCCCTCACAGGGGCGGAGACCCAGTACTTC. Its translation is CASSPLTGAETQYF.

CDR3 nucleotides: TGTGCCAGCAGCCTGGAGTCGAATGAAAAACTGTTTTTT. It is translated as CASSLESNEKLFF. V usage is TRBV3-1 (or the pseudogene TRBV3-2) and J usage is TRBJ1-4; no clear D gene. The CDR3 spans 13 residues. Per germline, CDR1 LGHDT and CDR2 YNNKEL (reference sequence). Trimming left V 4 bases short and J 5 bases short, with 8 bases between.

This clone was counted a single time. Other DNA sequences in this sample translate to the same CDR3. The chain carries TRBV12-3 or TRBV12-4 and TRBJ1-5; 7 bases align to TRBD1. The CDR3 is made up of 13 amino acids. V trimming: 6 bases; J trimming: 5 bases; junction bases outside the gene matches: 4. CDR3 region: CASSRQGDQPQHF. The CDR3 DNA follows: TGTGCCAGCAGCCGACAGGGAGATCAGCCCCAGCATTTT.

This chain uses TRBV5-6 with TRBJ1-5; D call uncertain. V dropped 7 bases and J dropped 4 bases, with 15 bases sitting between them. Germline V gene data show CDR1 as SGHDT and CDR2 as YYEEEE. This CDR3 contains 14 residues. The CDR3 region has the DNA TGTGCCAGCGGCGAGGGTCTGGGGAATCAGCCCCAGCATTTT. Protein sequence: CASGEGLGNQPQHF.

The chain carries TRBV9 and TRBJ1-2; D is uncertain. V dropped 0 bases and J dropped 7 bases, with 10 bases sitting between them. CDR1 SGDLS and CDR2 YYNGEE come from the germline V gene. The CDR3 sequence is 13 residues long. CDR3: CASSVAGMGGYTF. CDR3 bases: TGTGCCAGCAGCGTAGCCGGGATGGGTGGCTACACCTTC. The whole variable domain, filled in from reference TRBV9 and TRBJ1-2, reads DSGVTQTPKHLITATGQRVTLRCSPRSGDLSVYWYQQSLDQGLQFLIQYYNGEERAKGNILERFSAQQFPDLHSELNLSSLELGDSALYFCASSVAGMGGYTFGSGTRLTVV.

The chain employs TRBV27 and TRBJ2-7; the match to TRBD2 covers 8 bases. V lost 6 bases and J lost 6; bases outside the gene matches: 16. The CDR3 is 16 amino acids. Germline V gene lookup returns CDR1 MNHEY and CDR2 SMNVEV (reference sequence). CDR3 DNA sequence: TGTGCCAGCAGGATGACTTACGTAGGGACTAGATCCGAGCAGTACTTC. This codes for CASRMTYVGTRSEQYF.

This sequence joins TRBV4-1 and TRBJ1-5; D unclear. Trimming cost V 1 base and J 0 bases, with 10 bases left between them. The CDR3 contains 16 residues. Looked up from germline, CDR1 is MGHRA and CDR2 is YSYEKL. CDR3: CASSQGRGISNQPQHF. The CDR3 DNA reads TGCGCCAGCAGCCAAGGTCGAGGGATTAGCAATCAGCCCCAGCATTTT.

The chain carries TRBV10-3 and TRBJ1-2; TRBD1 matches at 8 bases. The trim removed 6 bases at V and 2 bases at J, leaving 5 bases unmatched. This CDR3 region has 14 residues. CDR1 is ENHRY and CDR2 is SYGVKD in the germline V gene. This chain's CDR3 is CAISRQGQNYGYTF. DNA for the CDR3: TGTGCCATCAGCCGACAGGGGCAAAACTATGGCTACACCTTC.

This clone was counted a single time. This chain uses TRBV7-9 with TRBJ1-5; D may be TRBD1 (5 bases). Germline lookup yields CDR1 SEHNR and CDR2 FQNEAQ (reference sequence). The CDR3 consists of 14 residues. V lost 4 bases and J 0 bases, leaving 7 bases between the germline ends. The CDR3 coding sequence is TGTGCCAGCAGCTCAGGGTTTAGCAATCAGCCCCAGCATTTT. Amino acids: CASSSGFSNQPQHF.

Here the CDR3 reads CASSWGGVGANVLTF. CDR3 in DNA: TGTGCCAGCAGTTGGGGGGGCGTTGGGGCCAACGTCCTGACTTTC. V is TRBV9 and J is TRBJ2-6, with a tentative D call TRBD2 (7 bases). The CDR3 is 15 amino acids. V was shortened by 5 bases and J by 3 bases, with 12 bases between the two germline ends. Germline-derived CDR1 and CDR2 are SGDLS and YYNGEE.

The table lists this clone with a count of one. This chain connects TRBV5-6 to TRBJ1-1, with 11 positions matching TRBD1. Germline V lookup: CDR1 SGHDT, CDR2 YYEEEE. J lost 4 bases, V lost 5 bases, and 4 bases had no gene match. The CDR3 spans 14 residues. In DNA form, the CDR3 reads TGTGCCAGCAGTCGTGGGACAGGGGGCACTGAAGCTTTCTTT. It yields the protein CASSRGTGGTEAFF. Full variable domain (remainder filled in from reference TRBV5-6 and TRBJ1-1): DAGVTQSPTHLIKTRGQQVTLRCSPKSGHDTVSWYQQALGQGPQFIFQYYEEEERQRGNFPDRFSGHQFPNYSSELNVNALLLGDSALYLCASSRGTGGTEAFFGQGTRLTVV.

This clone was recorded only once. The gene calls are TRBV18 and TRBJ1-4; 9 bases fit TRBD1. V lost 4 bases, J lost 7 bases, and 4 bases stayed unmatched. Germline-derived CDR1 and CDR2 are KGHSH and LQKENI. CDR3 size: 14 residues. In DNA, the CDR3 is TGTGCCAGCTCACGGGACAGGGACGGTGAAAAACTGTTTTTT. It yields the protein CASSRDRDGEKLFF.

The gene calls are TRBV3-1 (or the pseudogene TRBV3-2) and TRBJ2-5, with unresolved D. Per the germline V gene, CDR1 is LGHDT and CDR2 is YNNKEL (reference sequence). V lost 0 bases and J 3 bases, leaving 11 bases between the germline ends. This CDR3 spans 15 amino acids. CDR3 in amino acids: CASSQDWAMEETQYF. The CDR3 DNA reads TGTGCCAGCAGCCAAGACTGGGCAATGGAAGAGACCCAGTACTTC.

The chain links TRBV24-1 to TRBJ1-5; D not certain. The length of the CDR3 is 13 residues. Germline values: CDR1 KGHDR, CDR2 SFDVKD. V was shortened by 4 bases and J by 5 bases, with 8 bases between the two germline ends. DNA of the CDR3: TGTGCCACCAGTGACAGTTCTGATCAGCCCCAGCATTTT. Its protein is CATSDSSDQPQHF.

This clone was seen just once. V usage is TRBV7-9 and J usage is TRBJ2-4; D gene ambiguous. V was trimmed by 2 bases and J by 7 bases, leaving 9 bases between them. Looked up from germline, CDR1 is SEHNR and CDR2 is FQNEAQ (reference sequence). The CDR3 consists of 13 residues. For the CDR3, the DNA is TGTGCCAGCAGCTTACCCGGTCCGAACATTCAGTACTTC. Translating gives CASSLPGPNIQYF. Full variable domain (remainder filled in from reference TRBV7-9 and TRBJ2-4): DTGVSQNPRHKITKRGQNVTFRCDPISEHNRLYWYRQTLGQGPEFLTYFQNEAQLEKSRLLSDRFSAERPKGSFSTLEIQRTEQGDSAMYLCASSLPGPNIQYFGAGTRLSVL.

The chain links TRBV27 to TRBJ2-1; 10 positions agree with TRBD2. The ends lost 9 bases at V and 3 bases at J; junction bases unmatched: 11. CDR3 length equals 16 residues. Looked up from germline, CDR1 is MNHEY and CDR2 is SMNVEV (reference sequence). DNA for the CDR3: TGTGCCAGTACCCGACTAGCGGGCAGACACTACAATGAGCAGTTCTTC. It translates to CASTRLAGRHYNEQFF.

The CDR3 DNA is TGTGCCAGTAGTGGTGAAGGGGACAGGGCGAACACTGAAGCTTTCTTT. Translating gives CASSGEGDRANTEAFF. The chain joins TRBV19 to TRBJ1-1, with 9 bases lining up with TRBD1. Germline V gives CDR1 LNHDA, CDR2 SQIVND (reference sequence). This CDR3 contains 16 residues. Trimming at V came to 5 bases and at J to 1 base, leaving 8 bases not matched to a gene.

This chain uses TRBV19 with TRBJ2-5; a possible D gene is TRBD1 (6 bases). This CDR3 is 17 amino acids long. Germline CDR1 is LNHDA and CDR2 is SQIVND (reference sequence). Trimming shortened V by 7 bases and J by 3 bases, and 24 bases separated the two germline ends. The CDR3 here is CASTSGQGPPYEETQYF. Here the CDR3 DNA reads TGTGCCAGTACCTCGGGACAAGGGCCCCCCTACGAAGAGACCCAGTACTTC. Full variable domain (outside the CDR3, taken from reference TRBV19 and TRBJ2-5): DGGITQSPKYLFRKEGQNVTLSCEQNLNHDAMYWYRQDPGQGLRLIYYSQIVNDFQKGDIAEGYSVSREKKESFPLTVTSAQKNPTAFYLCASTSGQGPPYEETQYFGPGTRLLVL.